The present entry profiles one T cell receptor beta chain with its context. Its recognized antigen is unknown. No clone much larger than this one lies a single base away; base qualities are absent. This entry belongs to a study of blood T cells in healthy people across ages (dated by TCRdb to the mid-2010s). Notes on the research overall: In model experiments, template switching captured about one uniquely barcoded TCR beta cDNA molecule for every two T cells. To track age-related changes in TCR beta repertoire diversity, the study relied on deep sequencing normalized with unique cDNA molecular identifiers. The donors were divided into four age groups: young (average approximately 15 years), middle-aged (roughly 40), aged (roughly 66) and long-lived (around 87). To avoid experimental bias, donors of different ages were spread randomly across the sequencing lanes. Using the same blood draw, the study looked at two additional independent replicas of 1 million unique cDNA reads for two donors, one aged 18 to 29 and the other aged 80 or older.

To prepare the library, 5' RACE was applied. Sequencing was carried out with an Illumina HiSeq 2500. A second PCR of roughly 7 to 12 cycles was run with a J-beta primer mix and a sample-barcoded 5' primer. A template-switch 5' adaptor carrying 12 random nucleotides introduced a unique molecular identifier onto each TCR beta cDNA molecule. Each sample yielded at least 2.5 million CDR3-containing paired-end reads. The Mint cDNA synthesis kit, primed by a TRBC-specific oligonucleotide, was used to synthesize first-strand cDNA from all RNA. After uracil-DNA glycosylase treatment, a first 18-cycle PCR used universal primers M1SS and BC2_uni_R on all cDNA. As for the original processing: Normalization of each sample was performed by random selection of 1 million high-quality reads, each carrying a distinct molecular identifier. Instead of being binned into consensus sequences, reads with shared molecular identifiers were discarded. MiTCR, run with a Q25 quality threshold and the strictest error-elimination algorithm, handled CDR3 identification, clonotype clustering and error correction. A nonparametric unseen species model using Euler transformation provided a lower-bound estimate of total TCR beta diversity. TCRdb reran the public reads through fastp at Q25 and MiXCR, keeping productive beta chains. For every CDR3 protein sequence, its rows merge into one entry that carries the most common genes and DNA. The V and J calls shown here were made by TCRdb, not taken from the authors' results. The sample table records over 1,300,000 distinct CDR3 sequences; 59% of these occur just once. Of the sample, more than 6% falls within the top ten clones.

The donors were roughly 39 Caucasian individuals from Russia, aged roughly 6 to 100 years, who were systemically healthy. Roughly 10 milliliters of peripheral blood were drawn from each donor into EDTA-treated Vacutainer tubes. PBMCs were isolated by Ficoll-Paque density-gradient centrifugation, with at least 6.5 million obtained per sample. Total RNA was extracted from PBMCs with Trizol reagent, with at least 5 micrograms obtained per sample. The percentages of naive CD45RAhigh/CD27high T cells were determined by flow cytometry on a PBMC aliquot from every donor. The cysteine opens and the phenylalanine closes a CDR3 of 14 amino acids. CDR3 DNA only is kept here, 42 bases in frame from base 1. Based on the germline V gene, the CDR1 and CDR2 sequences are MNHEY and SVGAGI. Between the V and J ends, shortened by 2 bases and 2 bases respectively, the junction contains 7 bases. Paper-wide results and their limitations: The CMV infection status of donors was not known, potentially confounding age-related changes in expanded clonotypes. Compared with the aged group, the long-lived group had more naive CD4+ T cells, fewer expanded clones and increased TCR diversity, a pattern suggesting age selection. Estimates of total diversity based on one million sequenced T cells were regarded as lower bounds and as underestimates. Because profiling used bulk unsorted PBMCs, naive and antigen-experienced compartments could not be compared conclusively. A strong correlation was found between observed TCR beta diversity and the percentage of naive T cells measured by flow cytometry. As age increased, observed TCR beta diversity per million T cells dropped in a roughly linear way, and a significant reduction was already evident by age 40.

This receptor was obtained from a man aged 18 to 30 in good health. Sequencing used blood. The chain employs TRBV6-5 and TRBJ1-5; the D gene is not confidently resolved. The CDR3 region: CASSYNQGNQPQHF. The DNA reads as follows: TGTGCCAGCAGTTACAACCAGGGCAATCAGCCCCAGCATTTT.